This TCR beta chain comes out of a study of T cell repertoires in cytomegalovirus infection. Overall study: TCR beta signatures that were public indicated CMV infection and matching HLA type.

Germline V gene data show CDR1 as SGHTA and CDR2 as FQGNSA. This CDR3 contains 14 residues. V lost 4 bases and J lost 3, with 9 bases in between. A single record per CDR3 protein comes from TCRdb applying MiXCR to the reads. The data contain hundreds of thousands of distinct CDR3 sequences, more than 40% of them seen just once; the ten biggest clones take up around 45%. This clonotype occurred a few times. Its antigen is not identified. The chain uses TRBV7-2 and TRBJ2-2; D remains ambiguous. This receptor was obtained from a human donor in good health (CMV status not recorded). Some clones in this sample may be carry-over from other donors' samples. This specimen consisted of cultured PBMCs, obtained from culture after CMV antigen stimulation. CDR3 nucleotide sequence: TGTGCCAGCAGCTCGAGGACCCACACCGGGGAGCTGTTTTTT. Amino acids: CASSSRTHTGELFF. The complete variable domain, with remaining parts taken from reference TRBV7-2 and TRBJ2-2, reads GAGVSQSPSNKVTEKGKDVELRCDPISGHTALYWYRQSLGQGLEFLIYFQGNSAPDKSGLPSDRFSAERTGGSVSTLTIQRTQQEDSAVYLCASSSRTHTGELFFGEGSRLTVL.